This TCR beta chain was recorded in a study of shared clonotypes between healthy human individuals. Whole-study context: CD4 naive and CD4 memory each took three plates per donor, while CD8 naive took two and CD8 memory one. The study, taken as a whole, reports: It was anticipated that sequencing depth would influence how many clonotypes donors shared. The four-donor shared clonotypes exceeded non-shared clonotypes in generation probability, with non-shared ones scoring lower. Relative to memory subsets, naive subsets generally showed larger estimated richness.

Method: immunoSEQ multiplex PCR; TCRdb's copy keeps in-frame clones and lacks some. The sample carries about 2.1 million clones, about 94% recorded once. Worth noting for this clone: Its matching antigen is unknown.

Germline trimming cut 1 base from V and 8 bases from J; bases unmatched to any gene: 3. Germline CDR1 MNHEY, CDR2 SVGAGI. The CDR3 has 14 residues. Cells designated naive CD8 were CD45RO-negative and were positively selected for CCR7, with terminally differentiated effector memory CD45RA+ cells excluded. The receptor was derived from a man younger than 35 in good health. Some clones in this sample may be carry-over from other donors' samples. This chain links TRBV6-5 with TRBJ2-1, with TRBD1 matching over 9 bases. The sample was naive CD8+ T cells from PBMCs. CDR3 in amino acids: CASSYLQGADEQFF. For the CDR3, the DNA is TGTGCCAGCAGTTACTTACAGGGGGCAGATGAGCAGTTCTTC.